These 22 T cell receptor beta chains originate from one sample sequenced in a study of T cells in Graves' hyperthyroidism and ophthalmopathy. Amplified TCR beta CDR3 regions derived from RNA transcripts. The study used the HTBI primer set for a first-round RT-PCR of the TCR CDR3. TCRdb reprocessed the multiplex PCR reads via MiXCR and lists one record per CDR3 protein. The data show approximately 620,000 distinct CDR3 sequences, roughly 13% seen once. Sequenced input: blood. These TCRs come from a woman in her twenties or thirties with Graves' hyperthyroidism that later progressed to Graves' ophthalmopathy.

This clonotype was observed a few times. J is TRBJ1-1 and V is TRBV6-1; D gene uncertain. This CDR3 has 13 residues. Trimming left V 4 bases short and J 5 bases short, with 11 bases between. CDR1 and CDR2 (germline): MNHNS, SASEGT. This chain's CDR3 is CASSGMGGTEAFF. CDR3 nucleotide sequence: TGTGCCAGCAGTGGGATGGGAGGAACTGAAGCTTTCTTT.

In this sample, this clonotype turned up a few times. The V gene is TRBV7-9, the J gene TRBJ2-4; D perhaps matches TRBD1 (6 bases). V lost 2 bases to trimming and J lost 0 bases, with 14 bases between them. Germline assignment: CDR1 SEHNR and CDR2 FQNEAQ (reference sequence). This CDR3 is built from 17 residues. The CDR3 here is CASSLLGPRGAKNIQYF. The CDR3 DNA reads TGTGCCAGCAGCTTACTCGGACCCAGGGGAGCCAAAAACATTCAGTACTTC.

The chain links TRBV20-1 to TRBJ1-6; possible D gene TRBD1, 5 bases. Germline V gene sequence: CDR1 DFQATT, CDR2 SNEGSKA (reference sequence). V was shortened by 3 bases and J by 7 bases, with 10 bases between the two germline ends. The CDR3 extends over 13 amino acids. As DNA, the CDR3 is TGCAGTGCTAGGGAGGGGAGGAATTCACCCCTCCACTTT. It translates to CSAREGRNSPLHF.

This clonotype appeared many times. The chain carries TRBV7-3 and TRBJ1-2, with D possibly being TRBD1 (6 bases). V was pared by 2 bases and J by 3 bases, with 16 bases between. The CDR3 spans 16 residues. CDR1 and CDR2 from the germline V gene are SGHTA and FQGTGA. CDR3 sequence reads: CASSLGIGGVDYGYTF. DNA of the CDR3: TGTGCCAGCAGCTTAGGGATAGGGGGTGTCGACTATGGCTACACCTTC. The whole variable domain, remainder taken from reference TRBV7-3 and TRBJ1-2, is GAGVSQTPSNKVTEKGKYVELRCDPISGHTALYWYRQSLGQGPEFLIYFQGTGAADDSGLPNDRFFAVRPEGSVSTLKIQRTERGDSAVYLCASSLGIGGVDYGYTFGSGTRLTVV.

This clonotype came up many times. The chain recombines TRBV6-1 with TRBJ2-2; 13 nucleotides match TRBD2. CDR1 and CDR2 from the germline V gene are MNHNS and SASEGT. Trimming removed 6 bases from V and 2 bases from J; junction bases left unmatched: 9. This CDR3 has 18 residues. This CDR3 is CASRNLGLAGLNTGELFF. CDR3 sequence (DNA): TGTGCCAGCAGGAACCTGGGACTAGCGGGACTTAACACCGGGGAGCTGTTTTTT.

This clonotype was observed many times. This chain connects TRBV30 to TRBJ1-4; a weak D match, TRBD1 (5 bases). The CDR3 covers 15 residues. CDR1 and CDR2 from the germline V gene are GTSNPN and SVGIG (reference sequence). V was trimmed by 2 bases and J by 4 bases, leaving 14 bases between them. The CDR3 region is CAWSTGTAFNEKLFF. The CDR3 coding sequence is TGTGCCTGGAGTACCGGGACGGCGTTTAATGAAAAACTGTTTTTT.

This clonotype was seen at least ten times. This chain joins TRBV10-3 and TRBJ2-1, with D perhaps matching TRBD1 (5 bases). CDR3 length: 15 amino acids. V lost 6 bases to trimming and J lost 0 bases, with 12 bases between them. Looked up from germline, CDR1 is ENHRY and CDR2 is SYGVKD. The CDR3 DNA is TGTGCCATCAGAGAAAGCCAGGGCTCCTACAATGAGCAGTTCTTC. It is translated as CAIRESQGSYNEQFF.

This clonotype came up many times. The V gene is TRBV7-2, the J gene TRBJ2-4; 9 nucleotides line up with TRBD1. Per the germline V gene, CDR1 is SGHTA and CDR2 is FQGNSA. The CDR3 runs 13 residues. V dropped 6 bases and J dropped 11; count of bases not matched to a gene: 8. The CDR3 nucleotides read TGTGCCAGCAGTCACGGACAGGGGTTTTTTCAGTACTTC. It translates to CASSHGQGFFQYF.

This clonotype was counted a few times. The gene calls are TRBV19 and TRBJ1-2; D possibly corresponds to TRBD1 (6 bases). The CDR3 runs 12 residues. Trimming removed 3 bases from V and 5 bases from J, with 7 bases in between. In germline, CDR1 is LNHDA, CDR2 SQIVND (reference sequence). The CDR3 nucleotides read TGTGCCAGTAGTATTCAGGGGTATGGCTACACCTTC. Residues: CASSIQGYGYTF. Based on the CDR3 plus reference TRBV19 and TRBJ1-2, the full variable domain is DGGITQSPKYLFRKEGQNVTLSCEQNLNHDAMYWYRQDPGQGLRLIYYSQIVNDFQKGDIAEGYSVSREKKESFPLTVTSAQKNPTAFYLCASSIQGYGYTFGSGTRLTVV.

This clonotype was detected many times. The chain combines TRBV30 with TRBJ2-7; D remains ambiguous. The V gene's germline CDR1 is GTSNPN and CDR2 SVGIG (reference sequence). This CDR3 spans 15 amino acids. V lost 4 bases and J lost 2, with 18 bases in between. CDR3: CAWIRHADRAYEQYF. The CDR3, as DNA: TGTGCCTGGATTCGCCACGCAGACCGTGCCTACGAGCAGTACTTC.

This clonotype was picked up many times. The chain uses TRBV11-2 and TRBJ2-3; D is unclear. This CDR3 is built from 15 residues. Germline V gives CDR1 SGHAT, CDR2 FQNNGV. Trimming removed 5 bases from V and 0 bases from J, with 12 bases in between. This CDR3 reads CASSRTGSSTDTQYF. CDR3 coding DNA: TGTGCCAGCAGCAGAACTGGTTCTAGCACAGATACGCAGTATTTT. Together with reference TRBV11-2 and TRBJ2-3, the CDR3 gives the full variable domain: EAGVAQSPRYKIIEKRQSVAFWCNPISGHATLYWYQQILGQGPKLLIQFQNNGVVDDSQLPKDRFSAERLKGVDSTLKIQPAKLEDSAVYLCASSRTGSSTDTQYFGPGTRLTVL.

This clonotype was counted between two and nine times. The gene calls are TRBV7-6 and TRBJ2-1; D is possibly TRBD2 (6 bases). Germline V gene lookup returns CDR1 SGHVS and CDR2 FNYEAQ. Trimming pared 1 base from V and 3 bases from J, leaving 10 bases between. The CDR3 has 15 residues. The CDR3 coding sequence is TGTGCCAGCAGCTTAGGTAGCGGACACTACAATGAGCAGTTCTTC. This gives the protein CASSLGSGHYNEQFF. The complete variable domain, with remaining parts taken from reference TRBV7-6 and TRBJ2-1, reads GAGVSQSPRYKVTKRGQDVALRCDPISGHVSLYWYRQALGQGPEFLTYFNYEAQQDKSGLPNDRFSAERPEGSISTLTIQRTEQRDSAMYRCASSLGSGHYNEQFFGPGTRLTVL.

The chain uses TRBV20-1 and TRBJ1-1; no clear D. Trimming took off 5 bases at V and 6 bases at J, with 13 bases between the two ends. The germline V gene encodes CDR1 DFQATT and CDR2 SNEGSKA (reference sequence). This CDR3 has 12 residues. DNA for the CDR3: TGCAGTGCTCTACAATCCGGCGCTGAAGCTTTCTTT. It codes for CSALQSGAEAFF.

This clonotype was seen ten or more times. The chain's CDR3 is CASSPPLAVVSNEQFF. The CDR3, as DNA: TGTGCCAGCTCACCGCCCTTGGCTGTGGTCAGTAATGAGCAGTTCTTC. This chain connects TRBV18 to TRBJ2-1; D gene uncertain. The CDR3 runs to 16 residues. V shed 3 bases and J shed 7 bases, with 19 bases lying between them. Germline CDR1 reads KGHSH; CDR2 reads LQKENI.

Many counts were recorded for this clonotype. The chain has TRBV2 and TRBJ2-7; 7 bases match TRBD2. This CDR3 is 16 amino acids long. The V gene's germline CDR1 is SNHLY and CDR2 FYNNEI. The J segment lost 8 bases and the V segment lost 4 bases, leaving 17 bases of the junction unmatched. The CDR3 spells CASSGGWASGGAQQYF. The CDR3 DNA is TGTGCCAGCAGTGGGGGGTGGGCTAGCGGTGGGGCACAGCAGTACTTC.

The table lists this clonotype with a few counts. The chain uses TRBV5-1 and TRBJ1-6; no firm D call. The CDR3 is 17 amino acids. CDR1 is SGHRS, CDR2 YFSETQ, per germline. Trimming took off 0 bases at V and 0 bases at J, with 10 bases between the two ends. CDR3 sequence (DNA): TGCGCCAGCAGCTTGGCCCCGTTTGCCTCCTATAATTCACCCCTCCACTTT. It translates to CASSLAPFASYNSPLHF.

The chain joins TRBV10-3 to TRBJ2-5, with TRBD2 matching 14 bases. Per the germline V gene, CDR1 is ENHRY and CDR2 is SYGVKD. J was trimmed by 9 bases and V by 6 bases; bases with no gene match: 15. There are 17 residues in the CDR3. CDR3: CAIRPGTSGSDGEAQYF. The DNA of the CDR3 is TGTGCCATCAGGCCTGGGACTAGCGGGAGTGATGGGGAGGCCCAGTACTTC.

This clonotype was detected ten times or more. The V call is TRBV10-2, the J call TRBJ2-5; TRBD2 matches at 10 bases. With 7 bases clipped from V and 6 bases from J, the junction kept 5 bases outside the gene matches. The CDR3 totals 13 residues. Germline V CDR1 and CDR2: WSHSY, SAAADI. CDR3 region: CASNPSGSQTQYF. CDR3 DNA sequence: TGCGCCAGCAACCCTAGCGGGAGCCAGACCCAGTACTTC.

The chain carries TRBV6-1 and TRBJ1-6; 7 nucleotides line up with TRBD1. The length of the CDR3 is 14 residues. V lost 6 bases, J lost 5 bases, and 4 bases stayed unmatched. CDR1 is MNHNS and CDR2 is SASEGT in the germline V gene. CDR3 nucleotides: TGTGCCAGCAGGAGGGACAGCGATAATTCACCCCTCCACTTT. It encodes CASRRDSDNSPLHF.

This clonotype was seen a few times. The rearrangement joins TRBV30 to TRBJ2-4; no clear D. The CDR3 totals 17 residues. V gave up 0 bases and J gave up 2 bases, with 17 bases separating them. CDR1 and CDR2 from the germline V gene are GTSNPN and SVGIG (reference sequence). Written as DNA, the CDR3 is TGTGCCTGGAGTGTATCCGGCCGGGCCTGGACCAAAAACATTCAGTACTTC. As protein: CAWSVSGRAWTKNIQYF.

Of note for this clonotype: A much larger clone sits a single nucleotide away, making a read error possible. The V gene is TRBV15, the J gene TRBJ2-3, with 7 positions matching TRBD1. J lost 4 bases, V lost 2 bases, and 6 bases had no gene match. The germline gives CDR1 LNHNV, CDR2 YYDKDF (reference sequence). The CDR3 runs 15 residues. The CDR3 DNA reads TGTGCCACCAGCAGAACGGGGCAGGGGGCAGATACGCAGTATTTT. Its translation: CATSRTGQGADTQYF.

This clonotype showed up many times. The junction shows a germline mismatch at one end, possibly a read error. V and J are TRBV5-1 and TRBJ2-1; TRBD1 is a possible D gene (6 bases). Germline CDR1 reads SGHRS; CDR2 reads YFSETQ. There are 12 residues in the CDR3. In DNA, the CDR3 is TGTGCCAGCAGCTCACAGGGTGGTGAGCAGTTCTTC. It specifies CASSSQGGEQFF. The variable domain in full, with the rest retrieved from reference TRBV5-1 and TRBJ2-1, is KAGVTQTPRYLIKTRGQQVTLSCSPISGHRSVSWYQQTPGQGLQFLFEYFSETQRNKGNFPGRFSGRQFSNSRSEMNVSTLELGDSALYLCASSSQGGEQFFGPGTRLTVL.